Below, 11 T cell receptor beta chains from the same sample are listed, as sequenced in a study of blood T cell repertoires in COVID-19. TCRdb's copy holds only in-frame clones and misses some; the assay was immunoSEQ multiplex PCR. The sample gives tens of thousands of clones, around 80% of which show up once; 15% to 20% is in the top ten. Sequenced material: peripheral blood. The source is a man in his 60s with acute or convalescent COVID-19.

The gene calls are TRBV7-3 and TRBJ1-3; 8 bases are shared with TRBD1. The V segment lost 2 bases and the J segment 4 bases; nucleotides outside the gene matches: 13. This CDR3 has 18 amino acids. CDR1 and CDR2 from the germline V gene are SGHTA and FQGTGA. CDR3 amino acids: CASSLGFIGGTGGNTIYF. The CDR3 DNA reads TGTGCCAGCAGCTTAGGTTTTATCGGAGGGACAGGAGGAAACACCATATATTTT.

V is TRBV7-9 and J is TRBJ2-5; 9 bases map to TRBD1. Germline V CDR1 and CDR2: SEHNR, FQNEAQ (reference sequence). The V segment lost 5 bases and the J segment 2 bases; nucleotides outside the gene matches: 6. The CDR3 has 15 residues. The CDR3 DNA reads TGTGCCAGCAGCCCACAGGGGGCGAGGCAAGAGACCCAGTACTTC. Its translation is CASSPQGARQETQYF.

This clone was observed a handful of times. This chain connects TRBV5-1 to TRBJ2-3; TRBD1 aligns across 8 bases. This CDR3 has 14 amino acids. Germline-derived CDR1 and CDR2 are SGHRS and YFSETQ. The J segment lost 6 bases and the V segment lost 3 bases, leaving 6 bases of the junction unmatched. DNA of the CDR3: TGCGCCAGCAGCTCGACAGGGGTGGGGGATACGCAGTATTTT. Amino acids: CASSSTGVGDTQYF.

This chain links TRBV19 with TRBJ1-1; TRBD1 is a possible D gene (6 bases). Germline-derived CDR1 and CDR2 are LNHDA and SQIVND (reference sequence). The CDR3 totals 13 residues. The ends were cut back, 6 bases at V and 5 bases at J, with 13 bases in the middle. CDR3 region: CASSLYRVTEAFF. The CDR3 DNA is TGTGCCAGTAGCCTTTACAGGGTAACTGAAGCTTTCTTT.

This sequence joins TRBV4-2 and TRBJ2-7; a possible D gene is TRBD2 (5 bases). Germline V gene lookup returns CDR1 LGHNA and CDR2 YNFKEQ. Trimming cost V 0 bases and J 5 bases, with 20 bases left between them. The CDR3 has 17 residues. The CDR3 DNA follows: TGTGCCAGCAGCCAAGATCCAATGCGGGCTGCCCCCCACGAGCAGTACTTC. This gives the protein CASSQDPMRAAPHEQYF.

The J gene is TRBJ1-1, the V gene TRBV6-5, with D uncertain. Germline loops: CDR1 MNHEY, CDR2 SVGAGI. The CDR3 consists of 11 residues. V lost 8 bases to trimming and J lost 6 bases, with 10 bases between them. The CDR3 is CASLGGSEAFF. CDR3 nucleotides: TGTGCCAGCCTGGGAGGCTCTGAAGCTTTCTTT.

The rearrangement links TRBV15 to TRBJ2-2; D perhaps matches TRBD1 (6 bases). V was cut by 5 bases and J by 3 bases, with 16 bases left in between. Germline CDR1 is LNHNV and CDR2 is YYDKDF (reference sequence). The CDR3 has 16 amino acids. CDR3 sequence: CATSLEWGRDTGELFF. The DNA of the CDR3 is TGTGCCACCAGCCTGGAGTGGGGGCGCGACACCGGGGAGCTGTTTTTT.

The chain joins TRBV7-6 to TRBJ1-1, with a tentative D call TRBD1 (6 bases). V lost 3 bases to trimming and J lost 3 bases, with 14 bases between them. This CDR3 spans 15 amino acids. CDR1 is SGHVS, CDR2 FNYEAQ, per germline. This chain's CDR3 is CASSLGTFGYTEAFF. DNA for the CDR3: TGTGCCAGCAGCTTGGGGACATTCGGGTACACTGAAGCTTTCTTT. Full variable domain (rest looked up from reference TRBV7-6 and TRBJ1-1): GAGVSQSPRYKVTKRGQDVALRCDPISGHVSLYWYRQALGQGPEFLTYFNYEAQQDKSGLPNDRFSAERPEGSISTLTIQRTEQRDSAMYRCASSLGTFGYTEAFFGQGTRLTVV.

This chain uses TRBV5-1 with TRBJ2-5; 8 nucleotides agree with TRBD1. With 3 bases clipped from V and 4 bases from J, the junction kept 5 bases outside the gene matches. Germline lookup yields CDR1 SGHRS and CDR2 YFSETQ. The CDR3 totals 14 residues. The CDR3 loop is CASSYSQGGETQYF. The CDR3 DNA follows: TGCGCCAGCAGCTACTCACAGGGGGGAGAGACCCAGTACTTC.

The chain recombines TRBV5-4 with TRBJ2-1; 12 nucleotides line up with TRBD2. The junction had 12 bases not matched to a gene; V was cut back by 5 bases and J by 12 bases. The germline V gene has CDR1 SGHNT and CDR2 YYREEE (reference sequence). This CDR3 is built from 15 residues. For the CDR3, the DNA is TGTGCCAGCAGTTCTCTAGCGGGAGGGCCGAAAGGGCAGTTCTTC. As protein: CASSSLAGGPKGQFF. The full variable domain, its missing parts supplied by reference TRBV5-4 and TRBJ2-1, is ETGVTQSPTHLIKTRGQQVTLRCSSQSGHNTVSWYQQALGQGPQFIFQYYREEENGRGNFPPRFSGLQFPNYSSELNVNALELDDSALYLCASSSLAGGPKGQFFGPGTRLTVL.

This clone has a single count. V and J are TRBV28 and TRBJ2-1; no firm D call. Trimming took off 6 bases at V and 15 bases at J, with 18 bases between the two ends. CDR1 and CDR2 (germline): MDHEN, SYDVKM. The CDR3 totals 12 residues. Here the CDR3 DNA reads TGTGCCAGCAGCTTCCAACGGAGCGTTGGGTTCTTC. Its translation is CASSFQRSVGFF.